This TCR beta chain comes out of a study of cytomegalovirus exposure and HLA in healthy donors. Overall study results and limits: Clonal expansion was found to be greater in HLA-associated TCR beta chains than in equally common others in a later analysis. Diagnosis of cytomegalovirus status made by the classifier reportedly showed high specificity and sensitivity.

The PCR used 60 Vbeta and 13 Jbeta primers. TCRdb's table, derived via immunoSEQ multiplex PCR, lists solely in-frame clones and lacks some. Of roughly 200,000 clones in the sample, roughly nine tenths are singletons; the top ten hold around 0.99%. About this clone: What it recognizes is unknown.

V shed 0 bases and J shed 3 bases, with 9 bases lying between them. Per germline, CDR1 SGHRS and CDR2 YFSETQ. This CDR3 has 14 residues. The source of this sequence is a boy aged 2-15 years in good health and CMV-seronegative. Sequencing input: PBMCs. The chain has TRBV5-1 and TRBJ1-2, with unresolved D. The CDR3, as DNA: TGCGCCAGCAGCTTGGTCCCAGAGGACTATGGCTACACCTTC. Translation gives CASSLVPEDYGYTF.